These T cell receptor beta chains were read from a single sample in a study of cytomegalovirus exposure and HLA in healthy donors. Data came from immunoSEQ multiplex PCR; TCRdb stores just in-frame clones and leaves some out. The repertoire holds approximately 140,000 clones, with roughly 79% as singletons. Sequencing was performed on PBMCs. These receptors originate from a boy aged 2-15 years in good health and CMV-seronegative. Both conserved end residues are part of each CDR3.

length,V,CDR3
16,TRBV6-5,CASSYYSGHLNTEAFF
13,TRBV7-9,CASSPGQNYGYTF
15,TRBV6-5,CASSPGTATYNEQFF
13,TRBV2,CASSPGSNYGYTF
13,TRBV6-5,CASSSGQSYEQYF
14,TRBV7-3,CASSLLDRDYGYTF
12,TRBV27,CASQNRGETQYF
13,TRBV18,CASSPDRDTEAFF
18,TRBV7-3,CASSLRAAGKGGNSPLHF
15,TRBV9,CASSVARAGGGGYTF
15,TRBV11-3,CASSQPGQGSDTQYF
13,TRBV14,CASSPTIEETQYF
15,TRBV19,CASSSFGQGKETQYF
15,TRBV12-5,CASGLDPQVNTEAFF
18,TRBV4-1,CASSQGASSPPSRETQYF
17,TRBV7-9,CASSLVGGGLAEKEQYF
9,TRBV21-1,CALQETQYF
14,TRBV18,CASSPGQANTEAFF
14,TRBV27,CASSSGLAGGEQFF
12,TRBV7-2,CASSLAWWGLTF
16,TRBV27,CASSLMAGDRGHEQYF
18,TRBV7-8,CASSLSGEWLPGGGELFF
14,TRBV6-1,CASSEAPGGNEQFF
14,TRBV27,CASSLGGLGSPLHF
13,TRBV6-6,CASSYVGGQGYTF
13,TRBV27,CASSGGGGQPQHF